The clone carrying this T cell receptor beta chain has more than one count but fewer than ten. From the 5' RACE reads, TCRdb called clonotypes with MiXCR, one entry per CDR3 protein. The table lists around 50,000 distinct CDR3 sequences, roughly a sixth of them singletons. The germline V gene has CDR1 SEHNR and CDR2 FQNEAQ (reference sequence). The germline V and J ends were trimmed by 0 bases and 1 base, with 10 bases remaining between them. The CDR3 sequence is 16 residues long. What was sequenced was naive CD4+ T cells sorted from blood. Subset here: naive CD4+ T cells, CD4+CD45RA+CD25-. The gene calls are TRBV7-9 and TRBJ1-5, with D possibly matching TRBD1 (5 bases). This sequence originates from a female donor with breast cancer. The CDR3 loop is CASSLARGGSNQPQHF. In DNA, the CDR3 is TGTGCCAGCAGCTTAGCGAGGGGTGGAAGCAATCAGCCCCAGCATTTT.